A selection of T cell receptor beta chains follows, all from one sample in a study of yellow fever vaccine responses in identical twins. TCRdb used MiXCR to reprocess the RT-PCR reads, holding one entry per CDR3 protein. Here the sample spans some 520 distinct CDR3 sequences, 65% to 90% being singletons. Sequencing was performed on T cells from blood (PBMCs), unsorted or a sorted subset (not recorded which), taken before or after yellow fever vaccination (not recorded which). The source is a woman aged 18-30 years who received the yellow fever vaccine. CDR3s include the opening cysteine and the closing phenylalanine or tryptophan. Fields, in order: D gene, clone size, J gene, V gene, CDR3 protein, CDR3 DNA. D genes are given only for firm matches. Size is stated for part of the rows, as once, few or many counts, or as a class when the clone is expanded.

d_call: .; clone_size: .; j_call: TRBJ2-7; v_call: TRBV20-1; cdr3_aa: CSAPRDSYEQYF; cdr3_nt: TGCAGTGCCCCTCGGGATTCCTACGAGCAGTACTTC
d_call: TRBD2; clone_size: .; j_call: TRBJ2-1; v_call: TRBV4-2; cdr3_aa: CASSQTSGGANEQFF; cdr3_nt: TGTGCCAGCAGCCAAACTAGCGGGGGGGCCAATGAGCAGTTCTTC
d_call: .; clone_size: .; j_call: TRBJ1-2; v_call: TRBV5-6; cdr3_aa: CASSLDRKNYGYTF; cdr3_nt: TGTGCCAGCAGCTTGGACAGGAAGAACTATGGCTACACCTTC
d_call: .; clone_size: once; j_call: TRBJ1-2; v_call: TRBV4-1; cdr3_aa: CASSQDQMGASGYTF; cdr3_nt: TGCGCCAGCAGCCAAGATCAGATGGGGGCATCTGGCTACACCTTC
d_call: .; clone_size: .; j_call: TRBJ1-1; v_call: TRBV20-1; cdr3_aa: CSVFEAFF; cdr3_nt: TGCAGTGTCTTCGAAGCTTTCTTT
d_call: .; clone_size: .; j_call: TRBJ2-2; v_call: TRBV20-1; cdr3_aa: CSARETGDTGELFF; cdr3_nt: TGCAGTGCTAGAGAGACGGGGGACACCGGGGAGCTGTTTTTT
d_call: .; clone_size: once; j_call: TRBJ2-3; v_call: TRBV5-5; cdr3_aa: CASSLDIDTQYF; cdr3_nt: TGTGCCAGCAGCTTGGATATAGATACGCAGTATTTT
d_call: TRBD1; clone_size: once; j_call: TRBJ2-7; v_call: TRBV27; cdr3_aa: CASSRDRGAYEQYF; cdr3_nt: TGTGCCAGCAGCCGCGACAGGGGGGCCTACGAGCAGTACTTC
d_call: TRBD1; clone_size: .; j_call: TRBJ2-7; v_call: TRBV2; cdr3_aa: CASSVGQGSYEQYF; cdr3_nt: TGTGCCAGCAGTGTGGGACAGGGCTCCTACGAGCAGTACTTC
d_call: TRBD1; clone_size: .; j_call: TRBJ1-1; v_call: TRBV6-1; cdr3_aa: CASRRQGDTEAFF; cdr3_nt: TGTGCCAGCAGGCGACAGGGGGACACTGAAGCTTTCTTT
d_call: .; clone_size: .; j_call: TRBJ1-3; v_call: TRBV4-1; cdr3_aa: CASSQGTQGRNTIYF; cdr3_nt: TGCGCCAGCAGCCAAGGTACCCAGGGTAGAAACACCATATATTTT
d_call: .; clone_size: .; j_call: TRBJ2-7; v_call: TRBV12-3/TRBV12-4; cdr3_aa: CASSLGRGLDEQYF; cdr3_nt: TGTGCCAGCAGTCTAGGCCGGGGACTGGATGAGCAGTACTTC
d_call: TRBD2; clone_size: .; j_call: TRBJ2-1; v_call: TRBV11-3; cdr3_aa: CASSLSRLAGGSYNEQFF; cdr3_nt: TGTGCCAGCAGCTTAAGTAGGCTAGCGGGGGGGTCCTACAATGAGCAGTTCTTC
d_call: .; clone_size: .; j_call: TRBJ2-3; v_call: TRBV11-2; cdr3_aa: CASSSNGGGTFTDTQYF; cdr3_nt: TGTGCCAGCAGCTCCAATGGGGGAGGGACATTCACAGATACGCAGTATTTT
d_call: .; clone_size: .; j_call: TRBJ2-1; v_call: TRBV9; cdr3_aa: CASSVGLRNEQFF; cdr3_nt: TGTGCCAGCAGCGTAGGTCTCCGCAATGAGCAGTTCTTC
d_call: .; clone_size: few; j_call: TRBJ1-2; v_call: TRBV10-3; cdr3_aa: CAIMGITNYGYTF; cdr3_nt: TGTGCCATCATGGGCATCACAAACTATGGCTACACCTTC
d_call: .; clone_size: few; j_call: TRBJ1-2; v_call: TRBV6-4; cdr3_aa: CASSDSRSGYTF; cdr3_nt: TGTGCCAGCAGTGACTCTCGGAGTGGCTACACCTTC
d_call: .; clone_size: .; j_call: TRBJ1-3; v_call: TRBV2; cdr3_aa: CASSEARVPPDTIYF; cdr3_nt: TGTGCCAGCAGTGAAGCGCGAGTCCCCCCGGACACCATATATTTT
d_call: TRBD1; clone_size: once; j_call: TRBJ1-2; v_call: TRBV28; cdr3_aa: CASSPGQTYGYTF; cdr3_nt: TGTGCCAGCAGTCCGGGACAGACCTATGGCTACACCTTC
d_call: TRBD1; clone_size: .; j_call: TRBJ1-2; v_call: TRBV12-3/TRBV12-4; cdr3_aa: CASSYNTGDGYTF; cdr3_nt: TGTGCCAGCAGTTATAATACAGGGGATGGCTACACCTTC
d_call: TRBD2; clone_size: once; j_call: TRBJ2-3; v_call: TRBV20-1; cdr3_aa: CSVTSETDTQYF; cdr3_nt: TGCAGTGTGACTAGCGAGACAGATACGCAGTATTTT
d_call: .; clone_size: .; j_call: TRBJ2-7; v_call: TRBV11-3; cdr3_aa: CASSTQGAEQYF; cdr3_nt: TGTGCCAGCAGCACCCAGGGTGCCGAGCAGTACTTC